Following are 28 T cell receptor beta chains from one sample sequenced in a study of cytomegalovirus exposure and HLA in healthy donors. PCR amplification relied on 60 Vbeta primers (plus 13 Jbeta primers). Assay used: immunoSEQ multiplex PCR; TCRdb lists only in-frame clones, some missing. Of 150,000 to 200,000 clones in the sample, 80% to 85% are singletons; the top ten hold about 1.6%. Sequencing was carried out using PBMCs. These receptors all stem from a man between 50 and 59 years old in good health and CMV-seronegative.

V gene TRBV30 combines with J gene TRBJ2-7; perhaps TRBD1 as D (6 bases). Trimming pared 0 bases from V and 5 bases from J, leaving 14 bases between. This CDR3 region has 14 residues. The germline gives CDR1 GTSNPN, CDR2 SVGIG (reference sequence). The CDR3 loop is CAWSVYRGIDEQYF. CDR3 bases: TGTGCCTGGAGTGTATATAGGGGGATCGACGAGCAGTACTTC.

This clone has a handful of counts. The chain is built from TRBV6-5 and TRBJ2-7; D might be TRBD1 (6 bases). Germline CDR1 MNHEY, CDR2 SVGAGI. The CDR3 runs to 13 residues. V was cut by 7 bases and J by 2 bases, with 12 bases left in between. The DNA for the CDR3 is TGTGCCAGCACCCAGGGGACAACCTACGAGCAGTACTTC. This codes for CASTQGTTYEQYF.

The J gene is TRBJ2-5, the V gene TRBV11-2; D gene uncertain. Germline lookup yields CDR1 SGHAT and CDR2 FQNNGV. The CDR3 totals 15 residues. Trimming removed 3 bases from V and 7 bases from J, with 18 bases in between. Written as DNA, the CDR3 is TGTGCCAGCAGCTTCTCTTTGTTAATGGTCGGGACCCAGTACTTC. Its translation is CASSFSLLMVGTQYF.

The chain is built from TRBV4-1 and TRBJ2-2; 8 bases align to TRBD2. Trimming took 1 base from V and 0 from J; bases not matched to a gene: 4. This CDR3 comprises 17 residues. Germline-derived CDR1 and CDR2 are MGHRA and YSYEKL. Written as DNA, the CDR3 is TGCGCCAGCAGCCAAGGAGGCGGGGGGTCGAACACCGGGGAGCTGTTTTTT. Its protein is CASSQGGGGSNTGELFF.

The J gene is TRBJ2-1, the V gene TRBV25-1; 7 bases match TRBD2. CDR1 MGHDK and CDR2 SYGVNS come from the germline V gene. The ends lost 4 bases at V and 10 bases at J; junction bases unmatched: 7. This CDR3 contains 13 residues. The CDR3 bases are TGTGCCAGCAGTGCTGGACTAGGTTGGGAGCAGTTCTTC. This sequence encodes CASSAGLGWEQFF. The full variable domain, its missing parts supplied by reference TRBV25-1 and TRBJ2-1, is EADIYQTPRYLVIGTGKKITLECSQTMGHDKMYWYQQDPGMELHLIHYSYGVNSTEKGDLSSESTVSRIRTEHFPLTLESARPSHTSQYLCASSAGLGWEQFFGPGTRLTVL.

The chain is built from TRBV9 and TRBJ1-1; 8 bases map to TRBD1. J gave up 1 base and V 1 base, and 6 bases lay outside the gene matches. The CDR3 is 16 amino acids. Germline-derived CDR1 and CDR2 are SGDLS and YYNGEE. CDR3 loop: CASSVTPDRGNTEAFF. CDR3 in DNA: TGTGCCAGCAGCGTAACCCCTGACAGGGGGAACACTGAAGCTTTCTTT.

The rearrangement links TRBV14 to TRBJ2-7, with D perhaps matching TRBD2 (5 bases). Trimming removed 0 bases at V and 7 bases at J, with 19 bases between. There are 16 residues in the CDR3. Germline-derived CDR1 and CDR2 are SGHDN and FVKESK. CDR3 sequence (DNA): TGTGCCAGCAGCCAAGATATCGGCAGCCGGCCGGGGGAGCAGTACTTC. This gives the protein CASSQDIGSRPGEQYF.

This clone was found once. The chain is built from TRBV6-5 and TRBJ1-2; D possibly corresponds to TRBD1 (5 bases). Germline values: CDR1 MNHEY, CDR2 SVGAGI. V was clipped by 1 base and J by 8 bases, with 17 bases between them. The CDR3 is made up of 15 amino acids. Written as DNA, the CDR3 is TGTGCCAGCAGTTACTTAGGCGGGGCCCCTAAGGGCTACACCTTC. Protein: CASSYLGGAPKGYTF.

In its sample, this clone was seen once. The chain carries TRBV9 and TRBJ2-7; D uncertain. V lost 4 bases and J 0 bases, leaving 11 bases between the germline ends. This CDR3 region has 14 residues. Germline values: CDR1 SGDLS, CDR2 YYNGEE. The DNA for the CDR3 is TGTGCCAGCAGCCCCCTCTGGAGCTCCTACGAGCAGTACTTC. Protein sequence: CASSPLWSSYEQYF.

The chain links TRBV5-1 to TRBJ2-3; possibly TRBD2 for D (5 bases). Trimming pared 4 bases from V and 2 bases from J, leaving 17 bases between. The V gene's germline CDR1 is SGHRS and CDR2 YFSETQ. The CDR3 covers 16 residues. In DNA, the CDR3 is TGCGCCAGCAGCCTAGCAAGTTCACTAGACACAGATACGCAGTATTTT. Its translation: CASSLASSLDTDTQYF.

The chain has TRBV6-5 and TRBJ1-5; D is uncertain. CDR1 and CDR2 from the germline V gene are MNHEY and SVGAGI. V gave up 2 bases and J gave up 5 bases, with 16 bases separating them. This CDR3 is 16 amino acids long. The CDR3 DNA sequence: TGTGCCAGCAGTTACGGAGAGCCAAGACCCCATCAGCCCCAGCATTTT. Its translation: CASSYGEPRPHQPQHF.

This clone has just one count. The V and J genes are TRBV5-1 and TRBJ2-1; the match to TRBD2 covers 9 bases. Germline loops: CDR1 SGHRS, CDR2 YFSETQ. This CDR3 is 16 amino acids long. After removal of 4 bases from V and 1 base from J, the junction contained 6 bases not matched to a gene. The CDR3, as DNA: TGCGCCAGCAGCAACTTAGCGGGAGCTTCCTACAATGAGCAGTTCTTC. Residues: CASSNLAGASYNEQFF.

This chain connects TRBV6-1 to TRBJ1-5, with D perhaps TRBD1 (5 bases). The CDR3 loop spans 16 amino acids. Between the trimmed V and J ends, which lost 1 base and 4 bases, there was a span of 14 bases. Germline-derived CDR1 and CDR2 are MNHNS and SASEGT. The CDR3 DNA sequence: TGTGCCAGCAGTGAAGAAATAGGGGCCCTTAATCAGCCCCAGCATTTT. Residues: CASSEEIGALNQPQHF.

The rearrangement links TRBV5-1 to TRBJ1-3; no reliable D call. Between the trimmed V and J ends, which lost 0 bases and 0 bases, there was a span of 7 bases. CDR1 SGHRS and CDR2 YFSETQ come from the germline V gene. This CDR3 region has 15 residues. CDR3: CASSLDSFSGNTIYF. The CDR3 nucleotides read TGCGCCAGCAGCTTGGACAGTTTCTCTGGAAACACCATATATTTT.

This chain joins TRBV28 and TRBJ1-3; a weak D match, TRBD1 (6 bases). The CDR3 has 15 residues. Germline values: CDR1 MDHEN, CDR2 SYDVKM. V was cut by 5 bases and J by 2 bases, with 13 bases left in between. The CDR3 loop reads CASSINRATGNTIYF. The CDR3 nucleotides read TGTGCCAGCAGTATAAACAGGGCAACTGGAAACACCATATATTTT. Based on the CDR3 plus reference TRBV28 and TRBJ1-3, the full variable domain is DVKVTQSSRYLVKRTGEKVFLECVQDMDHENMFWYRQDPGLGLRLIYFSYDVKMKEKGDIPEGYSVSREKKERFSLILESASTNQTSMYLCASSINRATGNTIYFGEGSWLTVV.

The DNA of the CDR3 is TGTGCCAGCAGCGCTAGCGGGAGGGGACCCGGGGAGCTGTTTTTT. Translated: CASSASGRGPGELFF. J is TRBJ2-2 and V is TRBV9; 12 bases match TRBD2. The CDR3 is 15 amino acids. Germline V CDR1 and CDR2: SGDLS, YYNGEE. J was trimmed by 6 bases and V by 3 bases; bases with no gene match: 3.

This rearrangement joins TRBV6-1 to TRBJ1-5; no definite D call. Per the germline V gene, CDR1 is MNHNS and CDR2 is SASEGT. This CDR3 spans 13 amino acids. The V end was cut by 4 bases, the J end by 0 bases, with 4 bases between. In DNA, the CDR3 is TGTGCCAGCAGTGTAGATAGCAATCAGCCCCAGCATTTT. Amino acids: CASSVDSNQPQHF.

The chain couples TRBV7-2 to TRBJ2-2, with 7 nucleotides matching TRBD2. This CDR3 region has 16 residues. Germline V gene lookup returns CDR1 SGHTA and CDR2 FQGNSA. Losses at the gene ends were 6 bases for V and 4 bases for J; bases not matched to a gene: 11. CDR3: CASRLLAERGTGELFF. CDR3 DNA: TGTGCCAGCAGACTTCTAGCGGAGAGGGGCACCGGGGAGCTGTTTTTT.

The CDR3 region is CASSRDTDSYEQYF. CDR3 coding DNA: TGTGCCAGCAGCCGGGACACCGACTCCTACGAGCAGTACTTC. The chain joins TRBV6-5 to TRBJ2-7, with D possibly matching TRBD1 (6 bases). This CDR3 contains 14 residues. The germline V and J ends were trimmed by 6 bases and 0 bases, with 12 bases remaining between them. Germline V gene data show CDR1 as MNHEY and CDR2 as SVGAGI.

This clone has just one count. The V call is TRBV5-1, the J call TRBJ1-2; D is unresolved. The CDR3 sequence is 15 residues long. The V and J ends lost 4 bases and 0 bases respectively, with 13 bases between them. Germline V gene lookup returns CDR1 SGHRS and CDR2 YFSETQ. CDR3 nucleotide sequence: TGCGCCAGCAGCGATTCCGTAGTTTCTAACTATGGCTACACCTTC. Translating it yields CASSDSVVSNYGYTF.

The V gene is TRBV15, the J gene TRBJ1-5; 12 bases line up with TRBD1. The ends lost 5 bases at V and 1 base at J; junction bases unmatched: 6. The germline V gene has CDR1 LNHNV and CDR2 YYDKDF (reference sequence). CDR3 length: 17 residues. CDR3 nucleotide sequence: TGTGCCACCAGCGGGGGACAGGGGGCTTCGAGCAATCAGCCCCAGCATTTT. Encoded protein: CATSGGQGASSNQPQHF.

This chain links TRBV7-2 with TRBJ2-7; weak D call: TRBD2 (5 bases). Trimming pared 10 bases from V and 1 base from J, leaving 14 bases between. Germline CDR1 SGHTA, CDR2 FQGNSA. This CDR3 has 13 residues. CDR3 residues: CATGKLPSYEQYF. The DNA of the CDR3 is TGTGCCACGGGGAAACTCCCATCCTACGAGCAGTACTTC.

The gene calls are TRBV2 and TRBJ1-4; 8 bases are a match to TRBD1. This CDR3 has 14 residues. From germline, CDR1 is SNHLY and CDR2 FYNNEI. J was trimmed by 5 bases and V by 6 bases; bases with no gene match: 5. The CDR3 loop reads CASRKQGVNEKLFF. DNA for the CDR3: TGTGCCAGCAGGAAACAGGGGGTAAATGAAAAACTGTTTTTT. Full variable domain (missing parts from reference TRBV2 and TRBJ1-4): EPEVTQTPSHQVTQMGQEVILRCVPISNHLYFYWYRQILGQKVEFLVSFYNNEISEKSEIFDDQFSVERPDGSNFTLKIRSTKLEDSAMYFCASRKQGVNEKLFFGSGTQLSVL.

This clone showed up just a few times. The J gene is TRBJ1-6, the V gene TRBV6-5; weak D call: TRBD1 (5 bases). The V end was cut by 5 bases, the J end by 8 bases, with 7 bases between. This CDR3 is 12 amino acids long. The germline gives CDR1 MNHEY, CDR2 SVGAGI. DNA of the CDR3: TGTGCCAGCAGTCAAGGGGATTCACCCCTCCACTTT. This sequence encodes CASSQGDSPLHF.

This chain connects TRBV25-1 to TRBJ2-3, with 7 bases matching TRBD2. Germline lookup yields CDR1 MGHDK and CDR2 SYGVNS. CDR3 length: 14 amino acids. J lost 1 base, V lost 7 bases, and 5 bases had no gene match. The CDR3 region is CASTLAGGTDTQYF. CDR3 coding DNA: TGTGCCAGCACACTGGCGGGGGGCACAGATACGCAGTATTTT.

The rearrangement joins TRBV4-1 to TRBJ2-2; 8 bases line up with TRBD2. V shed 5 bases and J 8 bases; nucleotides not matched to a gene: 16. Germline V gene sequence: CDR1 MGHRA, CDR2 YSYEKL. The CDR3 totals 17 residues. The CDR3 here is CASSNVLGLAGSGELFF. Written as DNA, the CDR3 is TGCGCCAGCAGCAATGTCTTAGGCCTAGCGGGTTCTGGGGAGCTGTTTTTT.

The rearrangement uses TRBV7-3 and TRBJ2-3, with 8 positions matching TRBD1. CDR3 length: 16 amino acids. V gave up 5 bases and J gave up 4 bases; unmatched junction bases: 11. In germline, CDR1 is SGHTA, CDR2 FQGTGA. The CDR3 nucleotides read TGTGCCAGCAGCCAGGGGGCAGTCTCCCCCGCAGATACGCAGTATTTT. Protein product: CASSQGAVSPADTQYF.

As to this clone: Germline is not matched at one junction end, which may reflect a read error. The chain couples TRBV7-9 to TRBJ1-1; 8 bases map to TRBD1. The CDR3 sequence is 14 residues long. The germline gives CDR1 SEHNR, CDR2 FQNEAQ (reference sequence). CDR3 amino acids: CSSSPGQARTEAFF. The CDR3 DNA sequence: TGTTCCAGCAGCCCGGGACAGGCAAGAACTGAAGCTTTCTTT.